Following are 10 T cell receptor beta chains from one sample sequenced in a study of Ad26.COV2.S vaccination and SARS-CoV-2 variants (dated by TCRdb to about 2021). What this sample's treatment or condition label stands for: around 19 received Ad26.COV2.S at low or high dose, single or two shots; about 5 received placebo; per-sample allocation not given. Repertoires of vaccine and placebo recipients were sequenced from samples taken on day 63 after the first injection. Library prep was done by the immunoSEQ multiplex PCR assay. In its TCRdb copy, this immuneACCESS table keeps in-frame sequences only and misses some clones. Where compared with another copy, unresolved V genes explain less than half of these, and the others have no known cause. In this sample the table shows 350,000 to 500,000 clones, roughly nine tenths of which occur a single time. About 2.4% of the sample belongs to the ten largest clones.

The sequenced sample was peripheral blood, obtained in a trial of Ad26.COV2.S vaccine versus placebo. The receptors shown here come from a person aged 18 to 65 who received the Ad26.COV2.S COVID-19 vaccine or a placebo.

The chain carries TRBV7-3 and TRBJ2-2, with D maybe TRBD1 (6 bases). CDR1 and CDR2 (germline): SGHTA, FQGTGA. This CDR3 contains 17 residues. Trimming removed 1 base at V and 4 bases at J, with 16 bases between. CDR3 residues: CASSLIPQGASTGELFF. The CDR3 DNA follows: TGTGCCAGCAGCTTAATCCCACAGGGTGCAAGCACCGGGGAGCTGTTTTTT.

The chain employs TRBV4-3 and TRBJ1-4; 7 nucleotides agree with TRBD1. CDR3 length: 14 amino acids. V lost 5 bases, J lost 5 bases, and 5 bases stayed unmatched. Germline V gene sequence: CDR1 LGHNA, CDR2 YSLEER. The CDR3 bases are TGCGCCAGCAGCTTTGACAGGGTAAATGAAAAACTGTTTTTT. Protein sequence: CASSFDRVNEKLFF.

V and J are TRBV5-1 and TRBJ1-1; D is unresolved. CDR1 SGHRS and CDR2 YFSETQ come from the germline V gene. This CDR3 spans 13 amino acids. The V gene lost 4 bases and the J gene lost 1 base, with 8 bases spanning the gap. CDR3 DNA sequence: TGCGCCAGCAGCATCCTGGGGAACACTGAAGCTTTCTTT. Its translation is CASSILGNTEAFF.

V usage is TRBV23-1 and J usage is TRBJ1-6; D might be TRBD1 (5 bases). TRBV23-1 is sorted into the ORF group, with uncertain function. There are 14 residues in the CDR3. V was pared by 4 bases and J by 9 bases, with 13 bases between. The DNA for the CDR3 is TGCGCCAGCAGTCGACAGTTCCTGAGTTCACCCCTCCACTTT. It encodes CASSRQFLSSPLHF.

V and J are TRBV5-1 and TRBJ2-1; TRBD1 might be the D (6 bases). The CDR3 loop spans 14 amino acids. Germline CDR1 reads SGHRS; CDR2 reads YFSETQ. V gave up 1 base and J gave up 4 bases, with 9 bases separating them. Here the CDR3 reads CASSLTGFYNEQFF. The CDR3 nucleotides are TGCGCCAGCAGCTTGACAGGGTTTTACAATGAGCAGTTCTTC.

The chain carries TRBV24-1 and TRBJ2-7; the match to TRBD1 covers 9 bases. Trimming at V came to 2 bases and at J to 5 bases, leaving 3 bases not matched to a gene. Germline V gives CDR1 KGHDR, CDR2 SFDVKD. The CDR3 spans 14 residues. The CDR3 spells CATSDSGTGNEQYF. The CDR3 coding sequence is TGTGCCACCAGTGATTCCGGGACAGGGAACGAGCAGTACTTC.

The CDR3 nucleotides are TGCGCCAGCAGCCAAGAATGGGGCAGGGAGCTGTTTTTT. Translation gives CASSQEWGRELFF. This chain uses TRBV4-1 with TRBJ2-2; tentative D call: TRBD1 (5 bases). V was pared by 0 bases and J by 9 bases, with 8 bases between. Germline CDR1 is MGHRA and CDR2 is YSYEKL. The CDR3 totals 13 residues.

The genes are TRBV9 and TRBJ2-3; 10 bases line up with TRBD2. The V segment lost 2 bases and the J segment 2 bases; nucleotides outside the gene matches: 11. This CDR3 has 18 residues. CDR1 is SGDLS and CDR2 is YYNGEE in the germline V gene. CDR3 DNA sequence: TGTGCCAGCAGCGTTAAGCGGGAGGGCCGGTCCCCCACAGATACGCAGTATTTT. Its protein product is CASSVKREGRSPTDTQYF.

The V and J genes are TRBV7-9 and TRBJ1-1, with D uncertain. Trimming took off 2 bases at V and 4 bases at J, with 11 bases between the two ends. The CDR3 sequence is 14 residues long. In germline, CDR1 is SEHNR, CDR2 FQNEAQ (reference sequence). Written as DNA, the CDR3 is TGTGCCAGCAGCTTAATGACTTCGAGCACTGAAGCTTTCTTT. Protein product: CASSLMTSSTEAFF.

Only a few counts were recorded for this clone. This chain uses TRBV29-1 with TRBJ1-2; D is ambiguous. Germline CDR1 SQVTM, CDR2 ANQGSEA. Trimming took 4 bases from V and 5 from J, leaving 11 bases between them. The CDR3 extends over 12 amino acids. CDR3: CSVGSDTYGYTF. For the CDR3, the DNA is TGCAGCGTTGGGTCTGACACGTATGGCTACACCTTC.